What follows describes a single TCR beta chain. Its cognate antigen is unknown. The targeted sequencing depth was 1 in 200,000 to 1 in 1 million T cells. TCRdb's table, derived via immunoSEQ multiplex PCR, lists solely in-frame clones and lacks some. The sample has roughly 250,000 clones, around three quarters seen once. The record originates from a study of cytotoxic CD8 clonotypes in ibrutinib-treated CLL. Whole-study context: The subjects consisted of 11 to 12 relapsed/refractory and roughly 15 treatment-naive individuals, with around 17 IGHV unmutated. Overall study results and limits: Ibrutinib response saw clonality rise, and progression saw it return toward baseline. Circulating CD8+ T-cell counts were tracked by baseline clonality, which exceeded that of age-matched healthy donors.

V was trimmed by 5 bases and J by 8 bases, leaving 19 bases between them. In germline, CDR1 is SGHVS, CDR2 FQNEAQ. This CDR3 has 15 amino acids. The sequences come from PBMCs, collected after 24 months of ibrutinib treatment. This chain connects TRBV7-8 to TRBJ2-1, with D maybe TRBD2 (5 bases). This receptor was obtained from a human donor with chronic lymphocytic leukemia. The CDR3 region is CASSPFVQYGDEQFF. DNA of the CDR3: TGTGCCAGCAGCCCCTTTGTTCAGTACGGGGATGAGCAGTTCTTC.